These T cell receptor beta chains were read from a single sample in a study of T cells in Graves' hyperthyroidism and ophthalmopathy. TCRdb analysed the multiplex PCR reads with MiXCR anew, one entry per CDR3 protein. Of 30,000 to 35,000 distinct CDR3 sequences in the sample, 40% to 65% were seen once. Input material: blood. These TCRs come from a woman between 40 and 55 years old with Graves' ophthalmopathy. The conserved cysteine and the conserved F or W are not part of the CDR3 here.

CDR3	length	V
ASKVTGGSYEQY	12	TRBV5-1
ASSSGTSGNTGELF	14	TRBV28
AISGPSTDTQY	11	TRBV10-3
ASSYRTGNSGNTIY	14	TRBV6-6
ASSPQTGSSHNEQF	14	TRBV5-1
AISSGGTQY	9	TRBV28
SVDRDRRGSYEQY	13	TRBV29-1
ASSLTGGSGNTIY	13	TRBV7-3
ASTPGLAGSYEQY	13	TRBV2
ASSRFSGNTIY	11	TRBV19
ASSSSTGVGYEQY	13	TRBV7-9
VSSKKGAGYEQY	12	TRBV5-4
ASSLLLVSNEQF	12	TRBV28
ASSLQGGYGANVLT	14	TRBV7-3
AGSASWGYGNTIY	13	TRBV7-2
SARDKGAGHEQY	12	TRBV20-1
ASSTLTRSYERY	12	TRBV6-2/TRBV6-3
ASVPGRGADTQY	12	TRBV2
SARDALAVTEAF	12	TRBV20-1
ASRQSGAGSDTQY	13	TRBV27
ASSSAGATNKEQF	13	TRBV9
ASSSGLAGGRDTQY	14	TRBV7-2
ASSISDTGELF	11	TRBV19
ATSATGTLQF	10	TRBV24-1
ASSYGGVNYGYT	12	TRBV12-3/TRBV12-4
SARVPGGGGGGDTEAF	16	TRBV20-1
ASSTVTLSGNTIY	13	TRBV19
AISEGGQGSYQETQY	15	TRBV10-3
ASSLDRGQSSGANVLT	16	TRBV25-1
ASSGGTSGRNEQF	13	TRBV5-1
ASSQRYQGGLGAF	13	TRBV4-3
ASSFGGNGEKLF	12	TRBV2
ASAGLAGSTEAF	12	TRBV19
ASSLASGELF	10	TRBV5-1
AISAQGGNTEAF	12	TRBV10-3
ASSTGAKNIQY	11	TRBV5-5
ASSLGETPNYGYT	13	TRBV7-6
ASSRYSGLADQEAQY	15	TRBV5-1
ASSLTVDYGYT	11	TRBV7-2
ASSRRTTATNEKLF	14	TRBV19
SASTSGARYNERF	13	TRBV20-1
ASSGQRATGANVLS	14	TRBV7-3
ASSFEGTSVLT	11	TRBV7-3
SAPTSGLWKTQY	12	TRBV20-1
ASRNRDRVPYEH	12	TRBV19
ASSQGTMGETQY	12	TRBV6-2/TRBV6-3
ASNYQGEAF	9	TRBV6-2/TRBV6-3
SVVGQTKNIQY	11	TRBV29-1
ASSLQPSYEQY	11	TRBV7-2
ATSSQTDPYVKLLCGSGTQY	20	TRBV15
ASRIRGTTNEKLF	13	TRBV27
ASSQDKVGGGTYEQY	15	TRBV3-1
ASSGTSGTGGQETQY	15	TRBV9
ASSQVTSGALYEQY	14	TRBV7-2
ASSVEGQGAGNTIY	14	TRBV9
SARDPGYPAGVNQPQH	16	TRBV20-1
ASSFRDNSYEQY	12	TRBV7-2
ASSLTGGNGYT	11	TRBV27
SFNRLEQY	8	TRBV29-1